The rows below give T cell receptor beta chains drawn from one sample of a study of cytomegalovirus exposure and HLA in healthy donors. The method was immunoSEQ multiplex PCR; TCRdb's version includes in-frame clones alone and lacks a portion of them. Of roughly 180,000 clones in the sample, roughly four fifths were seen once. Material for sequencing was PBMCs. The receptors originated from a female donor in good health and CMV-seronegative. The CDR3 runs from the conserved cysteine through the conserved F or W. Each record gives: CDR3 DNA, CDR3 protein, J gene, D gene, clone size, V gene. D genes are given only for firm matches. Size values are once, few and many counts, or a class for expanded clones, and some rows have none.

TGTGCCAGCTACCCGCTGGAGGGCGCGAACACCGGGGAGCTGTTTTTT CASYPLEGANTGELFF TRBJ2-2 . . TRBV7-9
TGTGCCAGCAGTGACGGGTCCCTAGGGAACACTGAAGCTTTCTTT CASSDGSLGNTEAFF TRBJ1-1 . . TRBV6-1
TGTGCCATCACAGACAGGGTCGGCCTGGACTATGGCTACACCTTC CAITDRVGLDYGYTF TRBJ1-2 TRBD1 once TRBV10-3
TGTGCCAGCAGTTTAAGACAGGGTGAGAGCAATCAGCCCCAGCATTTT CASSLRQGESNQPQHF TRBJ1-5 TRBD1 . TRBV28
TGTGCCAGCAGGTCAGGGCACGCCTATGGCTACACCTTC CASRSGHAYGYTF TRBJ1-2 . . TRBV28
TGCGCCAGCAGTCGAATCGTAGTGGGAGGGCCAGAGACCCAGTACTTC CASSRIVVGGPETQYF TRBJ2-5 TRBD2 . TRBV4-3
TGTGCCAGCAGTTCCGGGACAGGGGGGTACACTGAAGCTTTCTTT CASSSGTGGYTEAFF TRBJ1-1 TRBD1 . TRBV27
TGTGCCAGCTCACCACAACACCGAGGCACTGAAGCTTTCTTT CASSPQHRGTEAFF TRBJ1-1 . . TRBV18
TGTGCCATCAGTGCCCGGGAGGGTGGCCAGGGAGAGACCCAGTACTTC CAISAREGGQGETQYF TRBJ2-5 TRBD2 once TRBV10-3
TGTGCCAGCAGCCCGGGAGGGGTATCTTCAGGGGGCTACACCTTC CASSPGGVSSGGYTF TRBJ1-2 . . TRBV5-4
TGTGCCAGCAACCCCGGGGGGCGGACTGGAAACACCATATATTTT CASNPGGRTGNTIYF TRBJ1-3 . . TRBV6-6
TGCGCCAGCAGCTTAGCGGGGCTAGGGGGAAATGAGCAGTTCTTC CASSLAGLGGNEQFF TRBJ2-1 . . TRBV5-1
TGTGCCAGCAGTTTATTTGACGGGAGAAGTGAAGCTTTCTTT CASSLFDGRSEAFF TRBJ1-1 . . TRBV27
TGTGCCACCAGAGAGCCCCCGGGTGGCTACACCTTC CATREPPGGYTF TRBJ1-2 . once TRBV10-3
TGTGCCAGCAGTTCACTAGCGGCTAGCACAGATACGCAGTATTTT CASSSLAASTDTQYF TRBJ2-3 TRBD2 . TRBV28
TGTGCCAGCAGCTTGAAGGGCGGGAAGAAGGAGTACTTC CASSLKGGKKEYF TRBJ2-7 . . TRBV5-4
TGTGCCAGCAGTTCCGGACAGTCGATTATCTCTGGGGCCAACGTCCTGACTTTC CASSSGQSIISGANVLTF TRBJ2-6 . . TRBV5-8
TGTGCCAGCACTCGGGGGGGGGCGAGAGCCTACAATGAGCAGTTCTTC CASTRGGARAYNEQFF TRBJ2-1 TRBD2 . TRBV27
TGTGCCAGCAGTGATCGGGGACAGGGGGCTCAGCCCCAGCATTTT CASSDRGQGAQPQHF TRBJ1-5 TRBD1 . TRBV6-4
TGTGCCTGGAGACCCCAGGGGGCTGGAAACACCATATATTTT CAWRPQGAGNTIYF TRBJ1-3 TRBD1 . TRBV30
TGTGCCAGCTCACCTGGGACACCGAACACCGGGGAGCTGTTTTTT CASSPGTPNTGELFF TRBJ2-2 . . TRBV18
TGTGCCAGCAGCTCCAGGGTTCTGGGGACCCAGTACTTC CASSSRVLGTQYF TRBJ2-5 . . TRBV27
TGTGCCAGCAGCGTAAATCAGGGGGAGACCCAGTACTTC CASSVNQGETQYF TRBJ2-5 . . TRBV25-1
TGTGCCTGGGAATACGGGGGAACGCAGTATTTT CAWEYGGTQYF TRBJ2-3 . . TRBV30
TGTGCCAGCTCACCGTCAGGGATGAGCTCCTACGAGCAGTACTTC CASSPSGMSSYEQYF TRBJ2-7 . . TRBV18
TGCGCCAGCAGCTTCGACGGGACTAGCGGTTACGAGCAGTACTTC CASSFDGTSGYEQYF TRBJ2-7 TRBD2 . TRBV5-1
TGTGCCAGCAGCCTCAGTGCACGCGGTGAAAAACTGTTTTTT CASSLSARGEKLFF TRBJ1-4 . . TRBV5-4
TGTGCCAGCAGTGAAGCGACAGTGAATAACTATGGCTACACCTTC CASSEATVNNYGYTF TRBJ1-2 . . TRBV6-1
TGTGCCAGCCGGGACAGGGCGTACACAGATACGCAGTATTTT CASRDRAYTDTQYF TRBJ2-3 TRBD1 . TRBV6-6
TGTGCCAGCAGCTTGGGGGCTAGCGGATCATACAATGAGCAGTTCTTC CASSLGASGSYNEQFF TRBJ2-1 TRBD2 . TRBV5-4
TGTGCCAGCAATGGGGGCATAGGCAATCAGCCCCAGCATTTT CASNGGIGNQPQHF TRBJ1-5 . . TRBV28
TGTGCCAGCAGCGTAGGCGGGCAACAGGGGGCCTACGAGCAGTACTTC CASSVGGQQGAYEQYF TRBJ2-7 TRBD1 . TRBV9
TGTGCCAGCAGCTTAAAGGACAGGACCTACGAGCAGTACTTC CASSLKDRTYEQYF TRBJ2-7 TRBD1 . TRBV5-8
TGTGCCAGCAGCGGCTACAGAGGCAGGGTCAGCCGCGGGGGTGGCTACACCTTC CASSGYRGRVSRGGGYTF TRBJ1-2 . . TRBV7-9
TGTGCCACCACCCCAGAGTCACGAAGAGGGCAGCAGTACTTC CATTPESRRGQQYF TRBJ2-7 . few TRBV6-5